A single sample gave rise to the 25 T cell receptor beta chains below, sequenced in a study of blood T cells in healthy people across ages. Primers used in a second PCR of about 7 to 12 cycles were a sample-barcoded 5' primer and a J-beta primer mix. Via MiXCR, TCRdb re-called the 5' RACE reads, giving one row per CDR3 protein. The sample holds 700,000 to 950,000 distinct CDR3 sequences, 58% seen once. The sample consisted of blood. The receptors derive from a man aged 25 to 40 in good health.

The chain combines TRBV29-1 with TRBJ2-1; D call uncertain. Deletions cut 7 bases from V and 8 bases from J, with 9 bases between. The CDR3 is 10 residues long. Germline V lookup: CDR1 SQVTM, CDR2 ANQGSEA. CDR3 DNA sequence: TGCAGCGACCTTTCCGATGAGCAGTTCTTC. It yields the protein CSDLSDEQFF.

This chain uses TRBV20-1 with TRBJ2-3, with 8 bases fitting TRBD2. The ends lost 5 bases at V and 3 bases at J; junction bases unmatched: 4. Germline CDR1 reads DFQATT; CDR2 reads SNEGSKA (reference sequence). The CDR3 is 13 amino acids. CDR3 region: CSAHSGVTDTQYF. The CDR3 DNA follows: TGCAGTGCTCATAGCGGGGTTACAGATACGCAGTATTTT.

This chain uses TRBV2 with TRBJ2-5; 9 nucleotides align to TRBD1. Germline V gene sequence: CDR1 SNHLY, CDR2 FYNNEI. CDR3 length: 11 residues. The CDR3 nucleotides are TGTGGAACAGGGGGCGGCGAGACCCAGTACTTC. Amino acids: CGTGGGETQYF.

The rearrangement uses TRBV20-1 and TRBJ2-1; 7 bases are a match to TRBD1. The DNA end favors TRBJ2-7, so the J call may be wrong. There are 14 residues in the CDR3. The V gene's germline CDR1 is DFQATT and CDR2 SNEGSKA (reference sequence). The DNA for the CDR3 is TGCAGTGCTAGTACAGGGGCGTCCTACAATGAGCAGTACTTC. As protein: CSASTGASYNEQYF.

This clonotype was counted a single time. This chain links TRBV10-3 with TRBJ2-3, with D uncertain. Germline-derived CDR1 and CDR2 are ENHRY and SYGVKD. The V end lost 3 bases, the J end lost 2 bases, and 3 bases lay between the germline ends. This CDR3 is built from 12 residues. This chain's CDR3 is CAISDFTDTQYF. Here the CDR3 DNA reads TGTGCCATCAGTGACTTCACAGATACGCAGTATTTT.

CDR3 loop: CASSPRLGYLLAKNIQYF. CDR3 in DNA: TGTGCCAGCTCACCTCGACTGGGGTATTTACTAGCCAAAAACATTCAGTACTTC. The J gene is TRBJ2-4, the V gene TRBV18; D uncertain. CDR1 is KGHSH and CDR2 is LQKENI in the germline V gene. Trimming took 3 bases from V and 0 from J, leaving 18 bases between them. There are 18 residues in the CDR3.

The V call is TRBV12-3 or TRBV12-4, the J call TRBJ2-5, with TRBD1 as a possible D gene (6 bases). This CDR3 region has 16 residues. V gave up 6 bases and J gave up 4 bases, with 21 bases separating them. For the CDR3, the DNA is TGTGCCAGCAGATCAGCCGGAGTAGGGGGACGAGAGACCCAGTACTTC. Amino acid sequence: CASRSAGVGGRETQYF.

The chain has TRBV5-1 and TRBJ2-7; D call uncertain. Germline assignment: CDR1 SGHRS and CDR2 YFSETQ. The CDR3 consists of 14 residues. V dropped 4 bases and J dropped 1 base, with 12 bases sitting between them. CDR3: CASSRDDPSYEQYF. In DNA form, the CDR3 reads TGCGCCAGCAGCCGCGATGATCCTTCCTACGAGCAGTACTTC. The whole variable domain, remainder taken from reference TRBV5-1 and TRBJ2-7, is KAGVTQTPRYLIKTRGQQVTLSCSPISGHRSVSWYQQTPGQGLQFLFEYFSETQRNKGNFPGRFSGRQFSNSRSEMNVSTLELGDSALYLCASSRDDPSYEQYFGPGTRLTVT.

This clonotype was detected a few times. The rearrangement joins TRBV29-1 to TRBJ2-5; the D is unclear. Germline CDR1 reads SQVTM; CDR2 reads ANQGSEA. The CDR3 totals 14 residues. In DNA form, the CDR3 reads TGCAGAGGTAAACTGGGAAGATCCCAAGAGACCCAGTACTTC. Translated: CRGKLGRSQETQYF. Drawing the rest from reference TRBV29-1 and TRBJ2-5, the complete variable domain is SAVISQKPSRDICQRGTSLTIQCQVDSQVTMMFWYRQQPGQSLTLIATANQGSEATYESGFVIDKFPISRPNLTFSTLTVSNMSPEDSSIYLCRGKLGRSQETQYFGPGTRLLVL.

The chain employs TRBV6-1 and TRBJ1-2; D perhaps matches TRBD1 (6 bases). Germline V gene sequence: CDR1 MNHNS, CDR2 SASEGT. This CDR3 region has 15 residues. V lost 6 bases, J lost 4 bases, and 18 bases lay in between. CDR3 coding DNA: TGTGCCAGCAGCGACAAACAGGGATTTCGCTATGGCTACACCTTC. This sequence encodes CASSDKQGFRYGYTF.

The chain employs TRBV10-1 and TRBJ1-6; D remains unclear. This CDR3 has 13 amino acids. V was trimmed by 8 bases and J by 5 bases, leaving 10 bases between them. Per the germline V gene, CDR1 is WNHNN and CDR2 is SYGVQD (reference sequence). CDR3 loop: CASAKENNSPLHF. In DNA form, the CDR3 reads TGCGCCAGCGCTAAGGAAAATAATTCACCCCTCCACTTT.

The V gene is TRBV24-1, the J gene TRBJ2-3; 7 bases agree with TRBD2. The CDR3 extends over 18 amino acids. Germline CDR1 is KGHDR and CDR2 is SFDVKD. Trimming at V came to 3 bases and at J to 2 bases, leaving 13 bases not matched to a gene. The CDR3 coding sequence is TGTGCCACCAGTGATAGGAGGCGCGGGAGAAAGCTCACAGATACGCAGTATTTT. This codes for CATSDRRRGRKLTDTQYF.

The chain combines TRBV10-3 with TRBJ2-6; D unclear. This CDR3 is 14 amino acids long. Trimming cost V 2 bases and J 2 bases, with 4 bases left between them. Germline V gene lookup returns CDR1 ENHRY and CDR2 SYGVKD. The CDR3 region has the DNA TGTGCCATCAGTGAGGTTCCTGGGGCCAACGTCCTGACTTTC. It codes for CAISEVPGANVLTF.

This rearrangement joins TRBV20-1 to TRBJ2-7; 7 positions match TRBD1. CDR1 and CDR2 from the germline V gene are DFQATT and SNEGSKA (reference sequence). The V gene end was trimmed by 6 bases and the J gene end by 5 bases; junction bases not matched to a gene: 10. There are 13 residues in the CDR3. CDR3 bases: TGCAGTGCCAGTACAGGGGCGTCGGACGAGCAGTACTTC. Translating gives CSASTGASDEQYF.

The table lists this clonotype with a count of one. At one boundary the junction diverges from the germline segment, which might be a read error. The rearrangement joins TRBV28 to TRBJ1-1; perhaps TRBD1 as D (6 bases). Germline V gene data show CDR1 as MDHEN and CDR2 as SYDVKM. The CDR3 consists of 14 residues. The CDR3 DNA is TGTGCCAGCAGTTTTGAGGGGGTTGTAACTGGAGCTTTCTTT. Protein: CASSFEGVVTGAFF.

This clonotype was counted only a few times. One junction end does not reproduce the germline sequence, and a read error may be involved. J is TRBJ2-1 and V is TRBV5-6; 9 nucleotides align to TRBD2. Germline values: CDR1 SGHDT, CDR2 YYEEEE. The CDR3 has 15 residues. The CDR3 reads CVSSSLAGNENEQFF. Here the CDR3 DNA reads TGTGTCAGCAGCTCTCTAGCGGGAAATGAGAATGAGCAGTTCTTC.

The chain employs TRBV12-3 or TRBV12-4 and TRBJ2-4; maybe TRBD2 (6 bases). CDR3 length equals 14 residues. V was trimmed by 1 base and J by 13 bases, leaving 17 bases between them. This CDR3 reads CASSLENVSGEQYF. The DNA of the CDR3 is TGTGCCAGCAGTTTAGAAAACGTCTCGGGGGAGCAGTACTTC.

This chain uses TRBV12-3 or TRBV12-4 with TRBJ2-1; 10 nucleotides align to TRBD2. V dropped 2 bases and J dropped 2; count of bases not matched to a gene: 3. The CDR3 totals 16 residues. CDR3 in amino acids: CASSLRTSGTYNEQFF. CDR3 sequence (DNA): TGTGCCAGCAGTTTACGGACTAGCGGAACCTACAATGAGCAGTTCTTC.

This clonotype was observed a handful of times. The chain uses TRBV6-5 and TRBJ1-2, with 9 bases fitting TRBD1. Germline V gene sequence: CDR1 MNHEY, CDR2 SVGAGI. The length of the CDR3 is 14 residues. Trimming at V came to 8 bases and at J to 3 bases, leaving 7 bases not matched to a gene. Written as DNA, the CDR3 is TGTGCCAGCTCACAGGGGGCCTCCTACTATGGCTACACCTTC. This encodes CASSQGASYYGYTF.

The V and J genes are TRBV20-1 and TRBJ2-7; D is unresolved. The CDR3 extends over 11 amino acids. V gave up 7 bases and J gave up 2 bases, with 9 bases separating them. CDR1 is DFQATT, CDR2 SNEGSKA, per germline (reference sequence). The CDR3 region is CSVRGPYEQYF. As DNA, the CDR3 is TGCAGTGTCAGAGGACCCTACGAGCAGTACTTC.

This clonotype has only one observation. The gene calls are TRBV20-1 and TRBJ2-7; D ambiguous. V dropped 6 bases and J dropped 4 bases, with 13 bases sitting between them. The CDR3 runs to 12 residues. CDR1 and CDR2 from the germline V gene are DFQATT and SNEGSKA (reference sequence). The CDR3 coding sequence is TGCAGTGCCAAGCCCGGAAATTACGAGCAGTACTTC. This translates into CSAKPGNYEQYF.

V usage is TRBV29-1 and J usage is TRBJ1-1; D is possibly TRBD1 (5 bases). The germline gives CDR1 SQVTM, CDR2 ANQGSEA. CDR3 length equals 12 residues. Trimming removed 6 bases from V and 11 bases from J, with 19 bases in between. The CDR3 loop is CSVDRPAKGAFF. The CDR3, as DNA: TGCAGCGTCGACCGACCGGCGAAGGGGGCTTTCTTT.

The chain recombines TRBV20-1 with TRBJ2-4, with TRBD2 matching 10 bases. V shed 3 bases and J 8 bases; nucleotides not matched to a gene: 10. CDR1 and CDR2 (germline): DFQATT, SNEGSKA (reference sequence). There are 15 residues in the CDR3. Here the CDR3 reads CSARRAGGLEDIQYF. The CDR3 coding sequence is TGCAGTGCTAGGAGAGCGGGAGGGCTGGAGGACATTCAGTACTTC.

The gene calls are TRBV20-1 and TRBJ1-5; D gene ambiguous. The CDR3 consists of 15 residues. The germline CDR1 and CDR2 sequences are DFQATT and SNEGSKA (reference sequence). Trimming took off 2 bases at V and 2 bases at J, with 13 bases between the two ends. The CDR3 DNA is TGCAGTGCTAGAATGGCGGGGATCGGCAATCAGCCCCAGCATTTT. Amino acids: CSARMAGIGNQPQHF.

The chain employs TRBV6-6 and TRBJ2-7; 8 bases are a match to TRBD1. Germline CDR1 reads MNHNY; CDR2 reads SVGAGI (reference sequence). This CDR3 comprises 17 residues. With 6 bases clipped from V and 4 bases from J, the junction kept 17 bases outside the gene matches. Here the CDR3 reads CASRLTGGSGYGYEQYF. As DNA, the CDR3 is TGTGCCAGCAGACTTACAGGGGGATCGGGGTACGGGTACGAGCAGTACTTC.